This T cell receptor (beta chain) was sequenced in a study of blood T cell dynamics during melanoma immunotherapy (dated by TCRdb to the early 2020s). Regarding the study in general: All patients had metastatic melanoma and were given first-line pembrolizumab or nivolumab plus ipilimumab as standard of care in the United Kingdom. To find early correlates of response, the study profiled the peripheral T cell receptor repertoires of patients with metastatic melanoma both before and after one cycle of checkpoint inhibitor therapy. Consecutive patients formed a training cohort, and a further independent group of patients from the same centre was pooled into an external validation set.

The CDR3 starts with the cysteine, ends with the phenylalanine, and has 12 residues. The DNA shown is the 36-base CDR3, in frame from base 1. Sequences MGHRA (CDR1) and YSYEKL (CDR2) are obtained from the germline V gene. A distance of 5 bases separates the germline ends of V and J, which lose 4 bases and 5 bases respectively. This clone was recorded only once. Its antigen remains unidentified. No per-base quality is available; no much larger clone lies one base away. For each sorted CD8+ T cell subset, the entire amount of extracted DNA went into the assay. TCR beta CDR3 sequences were amplified from genomic DNA using the immunoSEQ TCRb Assay kit according to manufacturer instructions. The KAPA Library Quantification Kit for Illumina platforms was used to quantify the pooled libraries by qPCR. Pooled libraries were sequenced on an Illumina NextSeq 500, clustered at roughly 0.55-1.1 pM. Under the source paper's analysis protocol: TCR data were analyzed with immunoSEQ ANALYZER and the R LymphoSeq package. A rearrangement efficiency score was calculated as productive divided by the sum of productive and non-productive CDR3 sequences. Clonality was measured with the Gini coefficient and diversity with the Renyi index at alpha=1, and both measures were compared pairwise between timepoints within each patient. In LymphoSeq, clonal relatedness was computed using an edit distance of 3, and repertoire similarity was computed using the Bhattacharyya coefficient. To classify response, a linear discriminant analysis based on week-3 changes in clonality and diversity was built using the R MASS and caret packages. The clones in this table, taken by TCRdb from immuneACCESS, are in-frame only. Not every clone is retained; where verified, under half of the shortfall comes from an unresolved V gene, and the cause of the rest is unknown. V, J and clone size derive from that table, while D and trimming were established from the DNA sequence. This sample is represented by 15,000 to 20,000 clones; about 94% of them were singletons. The top ten hold around 0.2% of the sample.

Results and caveats for the whole study, not just this receptor: Whether the T cell clones behind the repertoire changes were melanoma-specific or instead reflected general immune activation was something the study could not determine. Of the sorted CD8+ subsets, TIE cells had both the highest clonality and the greatest similarity to cfDNA CDR3 sequences, which suggests active turnover converging on dominant clones. The relatively small sample size was acknowledged as potentially limiting generalization of the results.

Interpreted using the paper, the time point label stands for: week 3, after first cycle of checkpoint inhibitor. Blood samples were collected before treatment (T0) and at week 3 (W3), after the first cycle of checkpoint blockade. Except for two patients with rapid clinical progression, response was assessed 12 weeks after the first infusion by RECIST 1.1; disease control meant complete response, partial response or stable disease. Patients with prior systemic cancer treatment, concomitant immunosuppressant therapy or synchronous other active malignancies were excluded. In six patients, three with progression and three with disease control, sorted CD8+ memory and naive T cell subsets were sequenced at T0 and W3. Lymphoprep and SepMate tubes were used to isolate PBMC from blood, and red cell lysis was then performed. QIAamp DNA Blood Mini kits were used to extract DNA from PBMC and sorted T cell subsets. CD8+ T cell subsets were sorted live on a FACSAria III cytometer and then frozen prior to DNA extraction. Fresh PBMC for flow cytometry were kept at 4 degrees C in PBS containing approximately 2.2% fetal bovine serum and were analyzed within 25 hours.

The sample here was effector memory CD8+ T cells from blood, taken from a patient treated with checkpoint blockade. Recombination joined TRBV4-1 with TRBJ2-2; a confident D gene designation cannot be given. The TCR was taken from a human donor with melanoma. The DNA sequence is as follows: TGCGCCAGCAGCCGTACGACCGGGGAGCTGTTTTTT. This gives the protein CASSRTTGELFF.